This passage covers 21 T cell receptor beta chains from one sample sequenced in a study of T-cell reconstitution after alpha-beta-depleted transplantation in children. TCRbeta library construction was performed incorporating unique molecular identifiers. Via MiXCR, TCRdb re-called the PCR reads, giving one row per CDR3 protein. This table has approximately 200,000 distinct CDR3 sequences, 5.5% to 7% appearing once. The sequencing here drew on PBMCs, taken before TCRalphabeta/CD19-depleted stem cell transplant. The receptors were sampled from a girl less than two years old with combined immunodeficiency, due to receive a stem cell transplant.

This clonotype was counted ten times or more. The chain combines TRBV6-2 or TRBV6-3 with TRBJ1-5; D is unclear. Between the trimmed V and J ends, which lost 2 bases and 6 bases, there was a span of 11 bases. Germline values: CDR1 MNHEY, CDR2 SVGEGT. The length of the CDR3 is 14 residues. DNA for the CDR3: TGTGCCAGCAGTTACGGTCAGAATGGTCAGCCCCAGCATTTT. This gives the protein CASSYGQNGQPQHF.

For this clonotype: Being one base from a much bigger clone, this may be a read error. This chain connects TRBV6-1 to TRBJ2-7; D unresolved. The CDR3 runs to 13 residues. From germline, CDR1 is MNHNS and CDR2 SASEGT. The CDR3 DNA reads as TGTGCCATCAGTGAAGGCAGGTACTTCGAGCAGTACTTC. It codes for CAISEGRYFEQYF.

This clonotype occurred many times. CDR3: CASSQGVGLAVSYEQYF. In DNA, the CDR3 is TGTGCCAGCAGCCAAGGCGTTGGACTAGCGGTCTCCTACGAGCAGTACTTC. The chain joins TRBV4-2 to TRBJ2-7; 10 positions match TRBD2. The length of the CDR3 is 17 residues. Germline CDR1 LGHNA, CDR2 YNFKEQ. After removal of 1 base from V and 0 bases from J, the junction contained 6 bases not matched to a gene.

Ten or more counts support this clonotype. The rearrangement uses TRBV4-2 and TRBJ1-4; 9 bases align to TRBD1. V shed 4 bases and J 6 bases; nucleotides not matched to a gene: 6. Germline V lookup: CDR1 LGHNA, CDR2 YNFKEQ. This CDR3 region has 15 residues. CDR3 amino acids: CASSRNRGRDEKLFF. The CDR3 nucleotides are TGTGCCAGCAGCCGAAACAGGGGGCGCGATGAAAAACTGTTTTTT.

This clonotype was counted at least ten times. V usage is TRBV20-1 and J usage is TRBJ2-1, with D unresolved. CDR1 and CDR2 (germline): DFQATT, SNEGSKA (reference sequence). The CDR3 extends over 11 amino acids. The ends were cut back, 1 base at V and 10 bases at J, with 8 bases in the middle. The CDR3 coding sequence is TGCAGTGCTAGAGGGAGTGGGGAGCAGTTCTTC. Translating it yields CSARGSGEQFF.

This clonotype appeared many times. This chain connects TRBV7-8 to TRBJ1-2; D unresolved. The germline gives CDR1 SGHVS, CDR2 FQNEAQ. V shed 4 bases and J shed 4 bases, with 13 bases lying between them. This CDR3 spans 14 amino acids. CDR3 protein: CASSSRWTGYGYTF. CDR3 in DNA: TGTGCCAGCAGCTCCCGGTGGACGGGCTATGGCTACACCTTC.

The table lists this clonotype with many counts. This chain links TRBV6-5 with TRBJ2-2; D is unresolved. Trimming took off 0 bases at V and 3 bases at J, with 17 bases between the two ends. There are 18 residues in the CDR3. Germline CDR1 and CDR2: MNHEY and SVGAGI. The CDR3 spells CASSYSIPLKTYTGELFF. In nucleotides, the CDR3 is TGTGCCAGCAGTTACTCCATTCCCCTAAAGACATACACCGGGGAGCTGTTTTTT.

This clonotype showed up just a few times. The rearrangement links TRBV20-1 to TRBJ2-4; D not certain. The V gene lost 0 bases and the J gene lost 5 bases, with 26 bases spanning the gap. This CDR3 spans 19 amino acids. Germline V gives CDR1 DFQATT, CDR2 SNEGSKA (reference sequence). The CDR3 loop is CSAREVELVTTARENIQYF. The CDR3 DNA sequence: TGCAGTGCTAGAGAGGTTGAACTGGTTACTACGGCAAGGGAAAACATTCAGTACTTC.

This clonotype was seen many times. The chain carries TRBV5-1 and TRBJ2-2, with D uncertain. The CDR3 sequence is 15 residues long. Germline CDR1 and CDR2: SGHRS and YFSETQ. V was shortened by 0 bases and J by 6 bases, with 12 bases between the two germline ends. CDR3 protein: CASSLVSTLAGELFF. The CDR3, as DNA: TGCGCCAGCAGCTTGGTCTCAACCTTGGCCGGGGAGCTGTTTTTT.

The rearrangement joins TRBV7-9 to TRBJ1-1, with TRBD1 identical over 8 bases. The germline V gene encodes CDR1 SEHNR and CDR2 FQNEAQ (reference sequence). J gave up 1 base and V 3 bases, and 4 bases lay outside the gene matches. The length of the CDR3 is 15 residues. CDR3 loop: CASSLDRVGNTEAFF. CDR3 nucleotides: TGTGCCAGCAGCTTGGACAGGGTAGGGAACACTGAAGCTTTCTTT.

This clonotype occurred once. The chain combines TRBV12-3 or TRBV12-4 with TRBJ2-5; possible D gene TRBD2, 6 bases. V lost 5 bases and J lost 0, with 10 bases in between. This CDR3 contains 14 residues. The CDR3 sequence: CASSGPGDQETQYF. The CDR3 DNA reads as TGTGCCAGCAGTGGCCCGGGAGACCAAGAGACCCAGTACTTC.

This clonotype was recorded at least ten times. The chain has TRBV28 and TRBJ2-7, with 7 bases that match TRBD2. V lost 3 bases and J lost 2; bases outside the gene matches: 7. Germline loops: CDR1 MDHEN, CDR2 SYDVKM. The length of the CDR3 is 15 residues. The CDR3 loop reads CASSLLRTRTYEQYF. In nucleotides, the CDR3 is TGTGCCAGCAGTTTGCTAAGGACTAGGACCTACGAGCAGTACTTC.

Many counts were recorded for this clonotype. The V call is TRBV7-9, the J call TRBJ2-7; D is unresolved. Germline assignment: CDR1 SEHNR and CDR2 FQNEAQ (reference sequence). With 4 bases removed from V and 1 base from J, the gap between germline ends came to 14 bases. This CDR3 is built from 15 residues. The CDR3 reads CASSSLYEVSYEQYF. The CDR3 coding sequence is TGTGCCAGCAGCTCACTCTACGAGGTTTCCTACGAGCAGTACTTC.

This clonotype was seen at least ten times. The V and J genes are TRBV29-1 and TRBJ2-3; TRBD2 agrees at 9 bases. The CDR3 spans 14 residues. With V trimmed by 4 bases and J by 2 bases, 4 bases remained unmatched. Germline V gene sequence: CDR1 SQVTM, CDR2 ANQGSEA. Here the CDR3 reads CSVGLADFTDTQYF. The CDR3 region has the DNA TGCAGCGTTGGACTAGCGGACTTCACAGATACGCAGTATTTT.

This clonotype was detected ten times or more. CDR3 protein: CASSEGQGTYEQYF. CDR3 sequence (DNA): TGTGCCAGCAGCGAAGGACAGGGGACCTACGAGCAGTACTTC. V is TRBV14 and J is TRBJ2-7, with 9 bases fitting TRBD1. V shed 5 bases and J 2 bases; nucleotides not matched to a gene: 4. There are 14 residues in the CDR3. Germline CDR1 reads SGHDN; CDR2 reads FVKESK. Looking up the rest from reference TRBV14 and TRBJ2-7 gives the full variable domain: EAGVTQFPSHSVIEKGQTVTLRCDPISGHDNLYWYRRVMGKEIKFLLHFVKESKQDESGMPNNRFLAERTGGTYSTLKVQPAELEDSGVYFCASSEGQGTYEQYFGPGTRLTVT.

Ten or more counts support this clonotype. This chain joins TRBV12-3 or TRBV12-4 and TRBJ2-7; 8 positions agree with TRBD1. Trimming took 5 bases from V and 0 from J; bases not matched to a gene: 6. This CDR3 is 15 amino acids long. The CDR3 DNA follows: TGTGCCAGCAGTCCAACAGGGGGGAGCTCCTACGAGCAGTACTTC. Its translation: CASSPTGGSSYEQYF.

Ten or more counts support this clonotype. The J gene is TRBJ1-1, the V gene TRBV24-1, with 10 bases matching TRBD1. J gave up 7 bases and V 6 bases, and 7 bases lay outside the gene matches. CDR1 and CDR2 (germline): KGHDR, SFDVKD. This CDR3 contains 14 residues. CDR3 region: CATSSGTGAFEAFF. CDR3 in DNA: TGTGCCACCAGTTCCGGGACAGGGGCATTTGAAGCTTTCTTT.

The table lists this clonotype with many counts. This rearrangement joins TRBV5-1 to TRBJ2-3; D is uncertain. This CDR3 spans 12 amino acids. The V end was cut by 2 bases, the J end by 7 bases, with 8 bases between. CDR1 SGHRS and CDR2 YFSETQ come from the germline V gene. CDR3 nucleotides: TGCGCCAGCAGCTTACAACGGAATACGCAGTATTTT. Translation gives CASSLQRNTQYF.

This clonotype was recorded many times. V gene TRBV20-1 combines with J gene TRBJ2-1, with 12 positions matching TRBD1. The germline CDR1 and CDR2 sequences are DFQATT and SNEGSKA (reference sequence). The CDR3 consists of 14 residues. J was trimmed by 9 bases and V by 4 bases; bases with no gene match: 7. CDR3 sequence reads: CSATVGTGGFEQFF. In DNA form, the CDR3 reads TGCAGTGCTACTGTAGGGACAGGGGGCTTTGAGCAGTTCTTC.

This clonotype was counted many times. The chain uses TRBV27 and TRBJ2-1; the match to TRBD2 covers 9 bases. Germline V gene data show CDR1 as MNHEY and CDR2 as SMNVEV (reference sequence). The CDR3 sequence is 11 residues long. The V segment lost 6 bases and the J segment 10 bases; nucleotides outside the gene matches: 1. The CDR3 DNA is TGTGCCAGCAGCGCGGGGGGGGAGCAGTTCTTC. Its protein is CASSAGGEQFF.

This clonotype was detected many times. The V call is TRBV25-1, the J call TRBJ1-1, with D perhaps TRBD1 (5 bases). CDR3 length equals 16 residues. Trimming took off 3 bases at V and 1 base at J, with 15 bases between the two ends. Germline values: CDR1 MGHDK, CDR2 SYGVNS. CDR3 sequence: CASSDTVRGWNTEAFF. The CDR3 bases are TGTGCCAGCAGTGATACGGTACGGGGGTGGAACACTGAAGCTTTCTTT.